This T cell receptor (beta chain) was sequenced during a study of T cell responses to AZD1222 COVID-19 vaccine. Study background: Pooled samples include second doses given at about 4 or 12 weeks. Findings and caveats of the study: Rises in breadth and depth of Spike-specific TCRs came after two AZD1222 doses. At 160-218 and 743-854, vaccine-associated CD4 TCRs were dominant, and they spanned spike. Clonal diversity may have been underestimated, and the donors were mostly white British, with more females than males.

The data were produced by immunoSEQ multiplex PCR, yet TCRdb's version contains in-frame clones alone and is incomplete. The repertoire holds 95,000 to 150,000 clones, with more than 80% as singletons. With respect to this clone: Its antigen is currently unknown.

CDR3 length: 16 residues. The J segment lost 2 bases and the V segment lost 8 bases, leaving 14 bases of the junction unmatched. The germline V gene has CDR1 WNHNN and CDR2 SYGVQD (reference sequence). This TCR derives from an adult in good health. V usage is TRBV10-1 and J usage is TRBJ2-5, with 7 nucleotides matching TRBD1. The sequencing used peripheral blood, collected on day 0 of AZD1222 vaccination. CDR3 sequence reads: CASHGEGADSQETQYF. The CDR3 DNA reads TGCGCCAGCCACGGTGAGGGGGCAGATAGTCAAGAGACCCAGTACTTC.